This is a list of T cell receptor beta chains from one sample in a study of neurological immune-mediated disorders. TCRdb itself ran the 5' RACE reads through MiXCR, one entry per CDR3 protein. The sample records more than 45,000 distinct CDR3 sequences, roughly an eighth being singletons. Sequencing input: PBMCs. The receptors stem from a man aged 55-75 years in good health. Each CDR3 is given with its conserved first and last residue. Fields, in order: J gene, D gene, clone size, V gene, CDR3 length, CDR3 protein, CDR3 DNA. A D gene is named only where the DNA matches it firmly. Clone size is shown for a subset of rows, as once, few, many or a class of expanded clone.

J: TRBJ2-7; D: NA; size: many; V: TRBV7-8; length: 13; CDR3: CASSSNNGEEQYF; DNA: TGTGCCAGCAGTTCTAACAACGGGGAAGAGCAGTACTTC
J: TRBJ1-1; D: TRBD1; size: many; V: TRBV28; length: 17; CDR3: CASSLTRGLSVSTEAFF; DNA: TGTGCCAGCAGTTTAACTAGGGGGCTCTCTGTCAGCACTGAAGCTTTCTTT
J: TRBJ2-5; D: NA; size: once; V: TRBV12-3/TRBV12-4; length: 13; CDR3: CASPIYREETQYF; DNA: TGTGCCAGTCCAATATACAGGGAAGAGACCCAGTACTTC
J: TRBJ2-2; D: TRBD1; size: NA; V: TRBV7-6; length: 16; CDR3: CASSYRQGANTGELFF; DNA: TGTGCCAGCAGCTATAGACAGGGGGCGAACACCGGGGAGCTGTTTTTT
J: TRBJ1-1; D: NA; size: many; V: TRBV5-6; length: 13; CDR3: CASSLAGFTEAFF; DNA: TGTGCCAGCAGCTTGGCGGGGTTCACTGAAGCTTTCTTT
J: TRBJ1-2; D: NA; size: many; V: TRBV9; length: 14; CDR3: CASSVVETGYGYTF; DNA: TGTGCCAGCAGCGTAGTTGAGACAGGATATGGCTACACCTTC
J: TRBJ2-3; D: TRBD2; size: many; V: TRBV5-1; length: 16; CDR3: CASSTGLAGITDTQYF; DNA: TGCGCCAGCAGCACGGGACTAGCGGGTATCACAGATACGCAGTATTTT
J: TRBJ1-1; D: NA; size: many; V: TRBV12-3/TRBV12-4; length: 14; CDR3: CASSFPDLWPEAFF; DNA: TGTGCCAGCAGTTTCCCCGACCTCTGGCCTGAAGCTTTCTTT
J: TRBJ2-5; D: NA; size: NA; V: TRBV10-3; length: 14; CDR3: CAISSLDGQETQYF; DNA: TGTGCCATCAGTAGCTTGGACGGCCAAGAGACCCAGTACTTC
J: TRBJ2-5; D: TRBD1; size: many; V: TRBV28; length: 15; CDR3: CASSLFRDSQETQYF; DNA: TGTGCCAGCAGTTTATTCCGGGACAGCCAAGAGACCCAGTACTTC
J: TRBJ1-1; D: NA; size: many; V: TRBV15; length: 15; CDR3: CATSRMIGPNTEAFF; DNA: TGTGCCACCAGCAGAATGATCGGCCCGAACACTGAAGCTTTCTTT
J: TRBJ1-2; D: NA; size: many; V: TRBV5-1; length: 14; CDR3: CASRPSDSPYGYTF; DNA: TGCGCCAGCAGACCCTCGGACAGTCCCTATGGCTACACCTTC
J: TRBJ2-1; D: NA; size: many; V: TRBV7-2; length: 13; CDR3: CASSLDRDNEQFF; DNA: TGTGCCAGCAGCTTAGACAGGGACAATGAGCAGTTCTTC
J: TRBJ2-2; D: NA; size: many; V: TRBV5-1; length: 14; CDR3: CASSFLLDTGELFF; DNA: TGCGCCAGCAGCTTCTTACTGGACACCGGGGAGCTGTTTTTT
J: TRBJ1-4; D: NA; size: many; V: TRBV18; length: 16; CDR3: CASSPPVSQGGEKLFF; DNA: TGTGCCAGCTCACCACCGGTAAGCCAGGGCGGTGAAAAACTGTTTTTT
J: TRBJ2-5; D: NA; size: few; V: TRBV2; length: 13; CDR3: CASSEARQETQYF; DNA: TGTGCCAGCAGTGAAGCACGCCAAGAGACCCAGTACTTC
J: TRBJ2-3; D: NA; size: many; V: TRBV7-2; length: 15; CDR3: CASSLVVTATDTQYF; DNA: TGTGCCAGCAGCTTAGTCGTAACAGCCACAGATACGCAGTATTTT
J: TRBJ2-5; D: NA; size: many; V: TRBV6-5; length: 14; CDR3: CASRYQTGLETQYF; DNA: TGTGCCAGCAGGTACCAAACAGGGCTGGAGACCCAGTACTTC
J: TRBJ2-3; D: TRBD1; size: NA; V: TRBV30; length: 14; CDR3: CAWNRDRFTDTQYF; DNA: TGTGCCTGGAACCGGGACAGGTTCACAGATACGCAGTATTTT
J: TRBJ2-7; D: NA; size: many; V: TRBV20-1; length: 14; CDR3: CSPPGDPPKYEQYF; DNA: TGCAGCCCGCCGGGGGACCCTCCTAAGTACGAGCAGTACTTC
J: TRBJ1-1; D: NA; size: many; V: TRBV18; length: 13; CDR3: CASSEDTYTEAFF; DNA: TGTGCCAGCTCCGAAGACACCTACACTGAAGCTTTCTTT
J: TRBJ2-7; D: NA; size: many; V: TRBV5-1; length: 15; CDR3: CASSSTTEIGDEQYF; DNA: TGCGCCAGCAGCTCAACCACGGAGATTGGGGACGAGCAGTACTTC